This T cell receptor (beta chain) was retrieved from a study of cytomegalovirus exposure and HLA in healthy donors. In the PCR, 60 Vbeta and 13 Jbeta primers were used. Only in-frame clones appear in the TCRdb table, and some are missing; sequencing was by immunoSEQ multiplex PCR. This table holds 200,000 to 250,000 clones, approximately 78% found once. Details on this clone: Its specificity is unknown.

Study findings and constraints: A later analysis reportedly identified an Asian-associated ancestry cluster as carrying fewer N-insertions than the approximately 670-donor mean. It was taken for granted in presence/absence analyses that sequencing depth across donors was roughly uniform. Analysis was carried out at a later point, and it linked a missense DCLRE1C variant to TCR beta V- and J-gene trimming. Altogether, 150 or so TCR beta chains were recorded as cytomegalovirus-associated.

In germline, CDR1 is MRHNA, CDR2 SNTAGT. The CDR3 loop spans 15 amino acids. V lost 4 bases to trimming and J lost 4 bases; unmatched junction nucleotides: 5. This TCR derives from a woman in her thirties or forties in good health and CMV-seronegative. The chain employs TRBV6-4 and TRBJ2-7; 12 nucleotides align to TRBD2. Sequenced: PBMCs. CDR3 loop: CASSVTSGRLYEQYF. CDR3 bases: TGTGCCAGCAGTGTTACTAGCGGGAGGCTGTACGAGCAGTACTTC.